The 15 T cell receptor beta chains below come from one sample, sequenced in a study of blood T cell repertoires in COVID-19. Profiling relied on immunoSEQ multiplex PCR, and the TCRdb table lists in-frame clones only, not all of them. This table holds about 70,000 clones, around 77% found once. The material sequenced was peripheral blood. These receptors all come from a human donor in a cohort sampled during active COVID-19.

This sequence joins TRBV27 and TRBJ2-2; perhaps TRBD2 as D (6 bases). There are 16 residues in the CDR3. The V gene's germline CDR1 is MNHEY and CDR2 SMNVEV (reference sequence). V shed 1 base and J shed 4 bases, with 13 bases lying between them. Here the CDR3 reads CASSLYGVGGTGELFF. As DNA, the CDR3 is TGTGCCAGCAGTTTATATGGGGTCGGGGGCACCGGGGAGCTGTTTTTT.

The chain couples TRBV4-1 to TRBJ2-3; 8 nucleotides match TRBD2. The germline gives CDR1 MGHRA, CDR2 YSYEKL. This CDR3 comprises 17 residues. J lost 7 bases, V lost 0 bases, and 12 bases had no gene match. DNA for the CDR3: TGCGCCAGCAGCCAAGAAGCGACTAGCGCCTTGCCCCATACGCAGTATTTT. This sequence encodes CASSQEATSALPHTQYF.

This chain uses TRBV6-6 with TRBJ2-2; 12 bases are shared with TRBD2. This CDR3 region has 19 residues. The V and J ends lost 5 bases and 5 bases, in that order; junction bases with no gene match: 15. Germline-derived CDR1 and CDR2 are MNHNY and SVGAGI (reference sequence). The CDR3, as DNA: TGTGCCAGCAGTCCACGACTAGCGGGGGCGCCGGAGTCGACCGGGGAGCTGTTTTTT. It is translated as CASSPRLAGAPESTGELFF.

DNA of the CDR3: TGTGCCAGCAGCCCACCGGGGGACTTCCTCCGCTATGGCTACACCTTC. Its protein is CASSPPGDFLRYGYTF. The rearrangement joins TRBV3-1 (or the pseudogene TRBV3-2) to TRBJ1-2; perhaps TRBD1 as D (5 bases). Per the germline V gene, CDR1 is LGHDT and CDR2 is YNNKEL (reference sequence). This CDR3 has 16 amino acids. V shed 4 bases and J shed 4 bases, with 19 bases lying between them.

The chain links TRBV5-1 to TRBJ2-7, with a tentative D call TRBD1 (5 bases). Germline assignment: CDR1 SGHRS and CDR2 YFSETQ. This CDR3 is 12 amino acids long. V was pared by 3 bases and J by 6 bases, with 10 bases between. The CDR3 nucleotides read TGCGCCAGCAGCTCTCAGGGTTCCGAGCAGTACTTC. The encoded protein is CASSSQGSEQYF.

The gene calls are TRBV30 and TRBJ2-4, with 7 bases lining up with TRBD1. J gave up 8 bases and V 0 bases, and 10 bases lay outside the gene matches. The CDR3 sequence is 15 residues long. CDR1 and CDR2 from the germline V gene are GTSNPN and SVGIG (reference sequence). CDR3 coding DNA: TGTGCCTGGAGTGTTGGGGTACAGGGGAAGTACATTCAGTACTTC. Amino acid sequence: CAWSVGVQGKYIQYF.

The J gene is TRBJ1-2, the V gene TRBV30; the D gene is possibly TRBD1 (5 bases). The length of the CDR3 is 16 residues. The V and J ends lost 3 bases and 2 bases respectively, with 19 bases between them. Germline CDR1 GTSNPN, CDR2 SVGIG (reference sequence). Here the CDR3 DNA reads TGTGCCTGGAGGGAGGGGCGGGGGGTCTGGAACTATGGCTACACCTTC. Its protein is CAWREGRGVWNYGYTF.

The chain recombines TRBV6-5 with TRBJ2-7; 8 positions agree with TRBD2. The CDR3 has 14 residues. Germline loops: CDR1 MNHEY, CDR2 SVGAGI. J was trimmed by 9 bases and V by 2 bases; bases with no gene match: 9. CDR3 nucleotide sequence: TGTGCCAGCAGTTACGCGAGCGCCGGGGGGGGGCAGTACTTC. It translates to CASSYASAGGGQYF.

This chain connects TRBV5-4 to TRBJ2-1; D not certain. Germline assignment: CDR1 SGHNT and CDR2 YYREEE (reference sequence). The CDR3 contains 13 residues. The V gene lost 0 bases and the J gene lost 3 bases, with 4 bases spanning the gap. In nucleotides, the CDR3 is TGTGCCAGCAGCTTGGTAGACTACAATGAGCAGTTCTTC. This codes for CASSLVDYNEQFF.

In its sample, this clone was seen once. CDR3 sequence reads: CAITGTGGLGGEQYF. The CDR3 nucleotides read TGTGCCATCACGGGGACAGGCGGCCTAGGGGGCGAGCAGTACTTC. V and J are TRBV10-3 and TRBJ2-7; 8 bases match TRBD1. The CDR3 length is 15 residues. Germline loops: CDR1 ENHRY, CDR2 SYGVKD. V dropped 7 bases and J dropped 6; count of bases not matched to a gene: 14.

This sequence joins TRBV7-3 and TRBJ2-1, with TRBD2 matching over 8 bases. This CDR3 has 15 amino acids. V lost 3 bases and J lost 2; bases outside the gene matches: 3. Germline V CDR1 and CDR2: SGHTA, FQGTGA. The CDR3 coding sequence is TGTGCCAGCAGCTTCAGCGGGGGAACCTACAATGAGCAGTTCTTC. Translation gives CASSFSGGTYNEQFF.

This chain uses TRBV9 with TRBJ2-5; 8 bases map to TRBD2. Per germline, CDR1 SGDLS and CDR2 YYNGEE. This CDR3 is built from 14 residues. V shed 1 base, J shed 3 bases, and the junction held 2 bases outside the gene matches. CDR3 sequence (DNA): TGTGCCAGCAGCGTAAACGGGGGGGAAGAGACCCAGTACTTC. This gives the protein CASSVNGGEETQYF.

The chain uses TRBV30 and TRBJ2-2, with 7 positions matching TRBD1. The J segment lost 6 bases and the V segment lost 5 bases, leaving 12 bases of the junction unmatched. Per the germline V gene, CDR1 is GTSNPN and CDR2 is SVGIG (reference sequence). The CDR3 extends over 15 amino acids. The CDR3 reads CAWEKRGRLAGELFF. The CDR3 DNA is TGTGCCTGGGAGAAGAGGGGGCGTCTGGCCGGGGAGCTGTTTTTT.

This chain uses TRBV5-5 with TRBJ1-3; D is ambiguous. This CDR3 contains 14 residues. Trimming pared 3 bases from V and 4 bases from J, leaving 11 bases between. CDR1 and CDR2 (germline): SGHKS, YYEKEE (reference sequence). The CDR3 region is CASSSLISGNTIYF. The DNA of the CDR3 is TGTGCCAGCAGCTCGTTAATTTCGGGAAACACCATATATTTT.

The J gene is TRBJ2-1, the V gene TRBV4-2; 8 nucleotides match TRBD2. This CDR3 spans 16 amino acids. The ends lost 0 bases at V and 4 bases at J; junction bases unmatched: 5. Germline lookup yields CDR1 LGHNA and CDR2 YNFKEQ. CDR3 loop: CASSQDSSGGYNEQFF. The DNA of the CDR3 is TGTGCCAGCAGCCAAGATTCAAGCGGGGGTTACAATGAGCAGTTCTTC.